The clone carrying this T cell receptor beta chain showed up just a few times. Its target is unknown. The junction shows a germline mismatch at one end, possibly a read error. The sample comes from a study of T-cell reconstitution after alpha-beta-depleted transplantation in children. Study results and caveats: The high TCRbeta diversity at day 60 in some patients came from surviving recipient T cells and thymic progenitors. T cells produced anew were the main source of T-cell counts and diversity one year after transplant.

Unique molecular identifiers were used to barcode this TCRbeta library. One entry per CDR3 protein, called by TCRdb with MiXCR from the PCR reads. The data hold roughly 670,000 distinct CDR3 sequences, with around 14% observed a single time. The sample consisted of PBMCs, taken before TCRalphabeta/CD19-depleted stem cell transplant. This clonotype originated in a girl aged 2-10 years with congenital amegakaryocytic thrombocytopenia, due to receive a stem cell transplant.

The chain's CDR3 is CTSSLALSYTPVSNQPQHF. CDR3 bases: TGTACCAGCAGTTTAGCGCTAAGCTACACACCAGTAAGCAATCAGCCCCAGCATTTT. This chain joins TRBV12-3 or TRBV12-4 and TRBJ1-5; D ambiguous. CDR3 size: 19 residues.